The 20 T cell receptor beta chains presented below share a single source sample, sequenced in a study of cytomegalovirus exposure and HLA in healthy donors. It was with 60 Vbeta and 13 Jbeta primers that the PCR ran. Repertoires were generated with immunoSEQ multiplex PCR, while TCRdb's copy carries only in-frame clones and drops some. The sample shows about 160,000 clones, roughly 80% of them seen only once. Sequencing was done on a sample of PBMCs. Receptor source: a man between 18 and 35 years old in good health and CMV-seropositive.

This rearrangement joins TRBV27 to TRBJ2-1; 9 bases map to TRBD1. CDR1 and CDR2 from the germline V gene are MNHEY and SMNVEV (reference sequence). This CDR3 is 18 amino acids long. V trimming: 3 bases; J trimming: 5 bases; junction bases outside the gene matches: 14. CDR3 amino acids: CASSLGPHRGRLNNEQFF. The CDR3 nucleotides are TGTGCCAGCAGTTTGGGGCCACACAGGGGGCGCCTGAACAATGAGCAGTTCTTC.

The chain joins TRBV6-4 to TRBJ2-1; 13 bases are a match to TRBD2. After removal of 5 bases from V and 5 bases from J, the junction contained 3 bases not matched to a gene. This CDR3 has 15 residues. The germline V gene has CDR1 MRHNA and CDR2 SNTAGT. The CDR3, as DNA: TGTGCCAGCAGTTGGGGACTAGCGGGAAACAATGAGCAGTTCTTC. The encoded protein is CASSWGLAGNNEQFF.

This chain joins TRBV10-3 and TRBJ2-7, with 9 positions matching TRBD2. V lost 10 bases to trimming and J lost 4 bases; unmatched junction nucleotides: 8. This CDR3 is 13 amino acids long. Germline loops: CDR1 ENHRY, CDR2 SYGVKD. The CDR3 nucleotides read TGTGCCACCACGGAGCGGGAGGCTTACGAGCAGTACTTC. Amino acid sequence: CATTEREAYEQYF.

The genes are TRBV28 and TRBJ1-1; the match to TRBD1 covers 10 bases. V dropped 4 bases and J dropped 5; count of bases not matched to a gene: 1. Germline CDR1 is MDHEN and CDR2 is SYDVKM. This CDR3 is 13 amino acids long. CDR3 in DNA: TGTGCCAGCAGTTCGGGACAGGGGACTGAAGCTTTCTTT. This codes for CASSSGQGTEAFF.

This clone was seen more than once but under ten times. The V and J genes are TRBV27 and TRBJ2-3; a possible D gene is TRBD2 (6 bases). The germline V gene encodes CDR1 MNHEY and CDR2 SMNVEV (reference sequence). CDR3 length equals 14 residues. Trimming stripped 3 bases from V and 0 bases from J, with 7 bases between. This CDR3 reads CASSFLASTDTQYF. In DNA form, the CDR3 reads TGTGCCAGCAGTTTCCTAGCGAGCACAGATACGCAGTATTTT.

The chain couples TRBV6-1 to TRBJ2-7; no definite D call. V was shortened by 4 bases and J by 0 bases, with 13 bases between the two germline ends. The CDR3 has 15 residues. CDR1 is MNHNS and CDR2 is SASEGT in the germline V gene. The DNA for the CDR3 is TGTGCCAGCAGTGGTGGTGCAGGCAGCTCCTACGAGCAGTACTTC. Protein: CASSGGAGSSYEQYF.

This chain links TRBV5-1 with TRBJ2-2; 8 positions match TRBD2. With V trimmed by 1 base and J by 1 base, 3 bases remained unmatched. Per the germline V gene, CDR1 is SGHRS and CDR2 is YFSETQ. This CDR3 comprises 16 residues. In DNA form, the CDR3 reads TGCGCCAGCAGCTTGTCAAGCGGGAGGAACACCGGGGAGCTGTTTTTT. Protein product: CASSLSSGRNTGELFF.

The chain has TRBV6-4 and TRBJ2-7, with TRBD1 matching over 7 bases. The CDR3 loop spans 16 amino acids. CDR1 MRHNA and CDR2 SNTAGT come from the germline V gene. With V trimmed by 0 bases and J by 2 bases, 7 bases remained unmatched. Here the CDR3 DNA reads TGTGCCAGCAGTGACTCCCGGACAGGAACAACCTACGAGCAGTACTTC. Amino acid sequence: CASSDSRTGTTYEQYF.

This clone is a singleton in its sample. The J gene is TRBJ2-5, the V gene TRBV11-3, with 13 bases identical to TRBD2. This CDR3 has 18 amino acids. Germline CDR1 SGHNT, CDR2 YENEEA. The ends lost 1 base at V and 5 bases at J; junction bases unmatched: 10. The DNA of the CDR3 is TGTGCCAGCAGCTTAGGCCTTACAGGACTAGCGGGGGATGAGACCCAGTACTTC. This translates into CASSLGLTGLAGDETQYF.

This clone occurred once. This chain connects TRBV21-1 to TRBJ1-5. TRBV21-1 is shown as a pseudogene. This CDR3 is 14 amino acids long. This CDR3 is CASSRRGSNQPQHF. The CDR3 DNA sequence: TGTGCCAGCAGTCGGCGGGGAAGCAATCAGCCCCAGCATTTT.

The rearrangement links TRBV11-1 to TRBJ1-2; D is unclear. The germline V gene has CDR1 SGHAT and CDR2 FQDESV (reference sequence). V lost 7 bases to trimming and J lost 0 bases, with 9 bases between them. The CDR3 contains 13 residues. The CDR3 nucleotides are TGTGCCAGCACAGGCCGTGCTAACTATGGCTACACCTTC. It encodes CASTGRANYGYTF.

The J gene is TRBJ2-4, the V gene TRBV29-1; no firm D call. The CDR3 is 14 residues long. Germline-derived CDR1 and CDR2 are SQVTM and ANQGSEA. V dropped 0 bases and J dropped 5 bases, with 11 bases sitting between them. The CDR3: CSVEDRIGENIQYF. The CDR3 DNA reads TGCAGCGTTGAAGATCGGATAGGAGAAAACATTCAGTACTTC.

The chain is built from TRBV18 and TRBJ2-7; weak D call: TRBD1 (5 bases). CDR1 is KGHSH, CDR2 LQKENI, per germline. Trimming took off 4 bases at V and 0 bases at J, with 7 bases between the two ends. The CDR3 extends over 13 amino acids. The CDR3 bases are TGTGCCAGCTCACAGGGGTCCTCCTACGAGCAGTACTTC. Amino acids: CASSQGSSYEQYF.

V and J are TRBV2 and TRBJ2-7, with D possibly being TRBD2 (5 bases). V was clipped by 2 bases and J by 4 bases, with 15 bases between them. The CDR3 is 15 amino acids. Germline CDR1 and CDR2: SNHLY and FYNNEI. CDR3 sequence: CASSELGILSYEQYF. The CDR3 DNA reads as TGTGCCAGCAGTGAACTCGGGATTCTGTCGTACGAGCAGTACTTC.

Notes on this clone: The junction does not match germline at one end; this may be a read error. The sample has other DNA sequences that encode this CDR3 too. The chain has TRBV6-6 and TRBJ2-1; 11 bases map to TRBD2. CDR1 and CDR2 (germline): MNHNY, SVGAGI (reference sequence). The CDR3 loop spans 16 amino acids. The CDR3 loop is CASSLTLAGAYNEQFF. CDR3 bases: TGTGCAAGCAGTCTTACACTAGCGGGAGCCTACAATGAGCAGTTCTTC.

The V and J genes are TRBV7-2 and TRBJ2-3; a weak D match, TRBD2 (6 bases). Trimming took off 4 bases at V and 3 bases at J, with 17 bases between the two ends. CDR1 is SGHTA, CDR2 FQGNSA, per germline. This CDR3 contains 16 residues. CDR3 protein: CASSSSWAGKTDTQYF. The CDR3 DNA follows: TGTGCCAGCAGCTCTAGCTGGGCGGGGAAGACAGATACGCAGTATTTT.

The CDR3 here is CASSLGASSILETQYF. The CDR3 DNA reads TGCGCCAGCAGCTTGGGGGCTTCCTCAATTCTGGAGACCCAGTACTTC. This chain connects TRBV5-1 to TRBJ2-5; D gene ambiguous. The CDR3 extends over 16 amino acids. Germline V gives CDR1 SGHRS, CDR2 YFSETQ. Trimming took off 0 bases at V and 5 bases at J, with 17 bases between the two ends.

This clone was picked up one time. This chain connects TRBV19 to TRBJ2-1, with 7 bases that match TRBD2. This CDR3 region has 14 residues. CDR1 and CDR2 (germline): LNHDA, SQIVND (reference sequence). V lost 4 bases to trimming and J lost 9 bases; unmatched junction nucleotides: 9. As DNA, the CDR3 is TGTGCCAGTAGTAGTCAAGCGGGGTTGGGTGAGCAGTTCTTC. It translates to CASSSQAGLGEQFF.

CDR3 in DNA: TGTGCCATCAGTGATGAGGGACTAGCTAGCTCCTACAATGAGCAGTTCTTC. Protein product: CAISDEGLASSYNEQFF. The rearrangement uses TRBV10-3 and TRBJ2-1; 9 bases agree with TRBD2. This CDR3 is built from 17 residues. J was trimmed by 0 bases and V by 3 bases; bases with no gene match: 6. Germline V lookup: CDR1 ENHRY, CDR2 SYGVKD.

V is TRBV30 and J is TRBJ1-3; the D is unclear. V dropped 2 bases and J dropped 7 bases, with 15 bases sitting between them. The CDR3 totals 14 residues. CDR1 is GTSNPN and CDR2 is SVGIG in the germline V gene (reference sequence). This CDR3 is CAWSTRLRQNTIYF. CDR3 DNA: TGTGCCTGGAGTACCAGGCTCCGGCAGAACACCATATATTTT.